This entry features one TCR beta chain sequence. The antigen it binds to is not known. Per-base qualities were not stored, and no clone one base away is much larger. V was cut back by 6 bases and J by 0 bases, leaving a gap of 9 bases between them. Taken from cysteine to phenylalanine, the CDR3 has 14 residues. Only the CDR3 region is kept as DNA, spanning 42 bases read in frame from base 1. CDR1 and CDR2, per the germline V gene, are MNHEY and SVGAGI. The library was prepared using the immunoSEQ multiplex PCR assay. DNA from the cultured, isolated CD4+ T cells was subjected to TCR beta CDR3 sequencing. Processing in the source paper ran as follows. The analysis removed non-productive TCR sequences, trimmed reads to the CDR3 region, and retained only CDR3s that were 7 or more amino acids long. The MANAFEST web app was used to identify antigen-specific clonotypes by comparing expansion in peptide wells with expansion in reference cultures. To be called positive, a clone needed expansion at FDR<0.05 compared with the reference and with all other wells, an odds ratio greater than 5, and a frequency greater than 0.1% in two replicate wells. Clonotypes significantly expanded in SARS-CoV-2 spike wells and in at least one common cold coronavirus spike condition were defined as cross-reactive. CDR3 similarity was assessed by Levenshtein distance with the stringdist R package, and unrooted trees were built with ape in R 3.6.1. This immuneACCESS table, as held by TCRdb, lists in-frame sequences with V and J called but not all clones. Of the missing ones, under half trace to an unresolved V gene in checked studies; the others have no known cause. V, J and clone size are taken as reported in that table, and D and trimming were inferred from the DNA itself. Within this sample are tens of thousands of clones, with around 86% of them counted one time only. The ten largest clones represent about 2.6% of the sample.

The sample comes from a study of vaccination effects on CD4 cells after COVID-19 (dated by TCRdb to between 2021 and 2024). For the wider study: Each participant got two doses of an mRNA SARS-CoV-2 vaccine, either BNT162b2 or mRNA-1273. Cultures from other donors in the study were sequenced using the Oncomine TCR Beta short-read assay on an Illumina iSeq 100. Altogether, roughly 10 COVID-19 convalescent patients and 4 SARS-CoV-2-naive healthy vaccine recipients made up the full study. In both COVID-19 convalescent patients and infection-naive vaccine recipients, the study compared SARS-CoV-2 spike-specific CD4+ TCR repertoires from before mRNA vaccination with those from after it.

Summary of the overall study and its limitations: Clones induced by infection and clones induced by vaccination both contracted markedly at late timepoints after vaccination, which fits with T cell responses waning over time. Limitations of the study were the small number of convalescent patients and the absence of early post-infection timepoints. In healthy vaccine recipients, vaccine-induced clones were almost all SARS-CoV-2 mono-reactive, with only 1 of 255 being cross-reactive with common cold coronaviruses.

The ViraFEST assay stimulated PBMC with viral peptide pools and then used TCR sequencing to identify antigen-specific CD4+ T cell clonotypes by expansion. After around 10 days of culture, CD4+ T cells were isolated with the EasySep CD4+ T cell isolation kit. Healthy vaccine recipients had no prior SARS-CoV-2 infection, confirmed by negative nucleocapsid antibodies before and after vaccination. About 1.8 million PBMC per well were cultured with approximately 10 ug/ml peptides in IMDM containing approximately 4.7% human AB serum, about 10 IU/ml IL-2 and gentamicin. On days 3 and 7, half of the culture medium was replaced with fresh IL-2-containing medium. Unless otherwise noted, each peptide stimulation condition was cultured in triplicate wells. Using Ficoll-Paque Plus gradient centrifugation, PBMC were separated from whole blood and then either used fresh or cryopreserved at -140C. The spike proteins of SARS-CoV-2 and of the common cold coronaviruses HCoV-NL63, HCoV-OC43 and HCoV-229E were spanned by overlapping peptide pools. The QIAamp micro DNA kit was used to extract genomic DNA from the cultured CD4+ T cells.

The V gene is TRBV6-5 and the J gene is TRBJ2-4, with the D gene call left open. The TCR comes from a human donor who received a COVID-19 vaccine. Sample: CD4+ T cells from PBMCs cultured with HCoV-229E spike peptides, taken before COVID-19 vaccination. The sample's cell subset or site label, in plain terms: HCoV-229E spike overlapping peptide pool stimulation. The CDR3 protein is CASRSPGAKNIQYF. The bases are TGTGCCAGCAGATCTCCGGGAGCCAAAAACATTCAGTACTTC.